This TCR beta chain was retrieved from a study of regulatory T cells in long-lasting Graves disease. Study-level background: Over 5 years of antithyroid drugs with positive TSH receptor antibodies was taken to mean persistent Graves' disease.

Building the TCR beta libraries relied on iRepertoire HTBI primers, and CDR3 regions underwent Arm-PCR. Each CDR3 protein is one row after TCRdb ran MiXCR on the multiplex PCR reads. This sample has around 500,000 distinct CDR3 sequences, with less than 25% found just once. Time point indicated: persistent/refractory GD, antithyroid drugs over 5 years with positive TRAb. Scientists built the TCR library using RNA that was extracted from PBMCs. CDR1 and CDR2 (germline): WNHNN, SYGVQD (reference sequence). This CDR3 has 15 amino acids. With 5 bases removed from V and 3 bases from J, the gap between germline ends came to 17 bases.

The chain couples TRBV10-1 to TRBJ2-7; D tentatively fits TRBD1 or TRBD2 (5 bases each). This TCR derives from a female donor with Graves disease. The sample consisted of peripheral blood mononuclear cells (PBMCs), taken when the disease was refractory, from a patient treated with antithyroid drugs. CDR3: CASSRRTGTRYEQYF. The CDR3 coding sequence is TGCGCCAGCAGTCGACGGACGGGGACCCGCTACGAGCAGTACTTC.